This T cell receptor (beta chain) was identified during a study of cytomegalovirus exposure and HLA in healthy donors. Primers for the PCR totalled 60 Vbeta and 13 Jbeta. Repertoires were generated with immunoSEQ multiplex PCR, while TCRdb's copy carries only in-frame clones and drops some. The profile covers about 210,000 clones, with less than 90% appearing a single time and around 0.31% taken by the ten largest. This clonotype was obtained from a woman aged 25 to 39 in good health and CMV-seronegative. The sample consisted of PBMCs.

CDR3 sequence (DNA): TGTGCCAGCAGCACTGTTAGCGGGACCGCCGGGGAGCTGTTTTTT. Its protein is CASSTVSGTAGELFF. The chain is built from TRBV5-5 and TRBJ2-2; 8 bases are shared with TRBD2. The J segment lost 6 bases and the V segment lost 4 bases, leaving 8 bases of the junction unmatched. Germline V CDR1 and CDR2: SGHKS, YYEKEE (reference sequence). CDR3 length: 15 amino acids.